These 6 T cell receptor beta chains were all obtained from the same sample, sequenced in a study of shared clonotypes between healthy human individuals. Generated by immunoSEQ multiplex PCR, the TCRdb table keeps only in-frame clones and is missing some. The sample holds millions of clones, 85% to 95% seen once. The sequenced sample consisted of naive CD4+ T cells sorted from blood. Subset: CD45RA+ positively selected. The receptors come from a man aged 18-30 years in good health.

This clone was detected only once. The V call is TRBV7-2, the J call TRBJ2-3; 13 positions agree with TRBD2. Losses at the gene ends were 5 bases for V and 2 bases for J; bases not matched to a gene: 4. The germline gives CDR1 SGHTA, CDR2 FQGNSA. The CDR3 totals 16 residues. Here the CDR3 reads CASSPTSGRVTDTQYF. CDR3 DNA sequence: TGTGCCAGCAGCCCTACTAGCGGGAGGGTCACAGATACGCAGTATTTT. The full variable domain, completed using reference TRBV7-2 and TRBJ2-3, is GAGVSQSPSNKVTEKGKDVELRCDPISGHTALYWYRQSLGQGLEFLIYFQGNSAPDKSGLPSDRFSAERTGGSVSTLTIQRTQQEDSAVYLCASSPTSGRVTDTQYFGPGTRLTVL.

The J gene is TRBJ1-6, the V gene TRBV6-1; possible D gene TRBD1, 5 bases. The germline V and J ends were trimmed by 1 base and 5 bases, with 9 bases remaining between them. The CDR3 loop spans 15 amino acids. Per germline, CDR1 MNHNS and CDR2 SASEGT. CDR3 sequence: CASSEETADNSPLHF. As DNA, the CDR3 is TGTGCCAGCAGTGAAGAGACAGCTGATAATTCACCCCTCCACTTT.

This rearrangement joins TRBV4-2 to TRBJ2-1, with 9 bases matching TRBD2. Per germline, CDR1 LGHNA and CDR2 YNFKEQ. CDR3 size: 13 residues. Trimming cost V 8 bases and J 6 bases; bases outside gene matches: 5. CDR3 loop: CASSSGRSNEQFF. The CDR3 DNA reads as TGTGCCAGCTCCAGCGGGAGGTCCAATGAGCAGTTCTTC.

A remark on this clone: Distinct nucleotide sequences in the sample also encode this CDR3. V and J are TRBV11-3 and TRBJ2-7, with 10 bases that match TRBD1. Germline V gene data show CDR1 as SGHNT and CDR2 as YENEEA. The CDR3 is made up of 14 amino acids. Trimming cost V 6 bases and J 3 bases; bases outside gene matches: 5. The CDR3 loop reads CASSSGTGDYEQYF. The DNA for the CDR3 is TGTGCCAGCAGTTCCGGGACAGGGGACTACGAGCAGTACTTC.

This rearrangement joins TRBV30 to TRBJ2-6; 7 bases are shared with TRBD1. The junction had 14 bases not matched to a gene; V was cut back by 0 bases and J by 0 bases. The CDR3 is 20 amino acids. Germline-derived CDR1 and CDR2 are GTSNPN and SVGIG (reference sequence). The CDR3 nucleotides are TGTGCCTGGAGTGTACTGAGGGGGCGCGACCTAAGCTCTGGGGCCAACGTCCTGACTTTC. Residues: CAWSVLRGRDLSSGANVLTF. Full variable domain (missing parts from reference TRBV30 and TRBJ2-6): SQTIHQWPATLVQPVGSPLSLECTVEGTSNPNLYWYRQAAGRGLQLLFYSVGIGQISSEVPQNLSASRPQDRQFILSSKKLLLSDSGFYLCAWSVLRGRDLSSGANVLTFGAGSRLTVL.

V gene TRBV2 combines with J gene TRBJ2-1; 14 positions match TRBD2. The trim removed 4 bases at V and 6 bases at J, leaving 2 bases unmatched. Germline V CDR1 and CDR2: SNHLY, FYNNEI. The CDR3 sequence is 15 residues long. The CDR3 is CASSGTSGRFNEQFF. The CDR3 DNA sequence: TGTGCCAGCAGTGGGACTAGCGGGAGGTTCAATGAGCAGTTCTTC.